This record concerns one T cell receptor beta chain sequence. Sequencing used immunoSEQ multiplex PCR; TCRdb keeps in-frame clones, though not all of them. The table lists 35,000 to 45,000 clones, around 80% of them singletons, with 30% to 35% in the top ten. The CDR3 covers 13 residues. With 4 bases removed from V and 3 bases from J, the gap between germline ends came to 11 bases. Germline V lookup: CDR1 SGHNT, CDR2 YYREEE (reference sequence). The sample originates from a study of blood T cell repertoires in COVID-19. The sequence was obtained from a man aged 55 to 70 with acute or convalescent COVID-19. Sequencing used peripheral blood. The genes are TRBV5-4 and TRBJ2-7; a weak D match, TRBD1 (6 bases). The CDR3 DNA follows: TGTGCCAGCAGCCAGGACAGAGGCTACGAGCAGTACTTC. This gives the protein CASSQDRGYEQYF.